The subject of this entry is one T cell receptor beta chain. The CDR3 is 14 residues long. CDR1 is LNHDA and CDR2 is SQIVND in the germline V gene (reference sequence). With 6 bases removed from V and 2 bases from J, the gap between germline ends came to 12 bases. The data belong to a study of beta chain features in type 1 diabetes. Study details: Sorted cells examined across all samples numbered 107,917,701.

The entirety of the isolated RNA underwent reverse transcription, so expressed TCRB transcripts were sequenced. Libraries were prepared by immunoSEQ multiplex PCR; TCRdb keeps only in-frame clonotypes and omits some of them. Here the sample spans approximately 15,000 clones, over 40% being singletons. The sample consisted of stem cell memory CD4+ T cells from blood. The receptor comes from a woman aged 40 to 50 in good health. The rearrangement uses TRBV19 and TRBJ2-3; possible D gene TRBD2, 5 bases. CDR3 loop: CASRSRGYTDTQYF. The CDR3 DNA reads as TGTGCCAGTAGGTCGAGAGGGTACACAGATACGCAGTATTTT. The full variable domain, completed using reference TRBV19 and TRBJ2-3, is DGGITQSPKYLFRKEGQNVTLSCEQNLNHDAMYWYRQDPGQGLRLIYYSQIVNDFQKGDIAEGYSVSREKKESFPLTVTSAQKNPTAFYLCASRSRGYTDTQYFGPGTRLTVL.